A single sample gave rise to the 26 T cell receptor beta chains below, sequenced in a study of blood T cells in healthy people across ages. Primed by a sample-barcoded 5' primer and a J-beta primer mix, a second PCR proceeded for about 6 to 11 cycles. Each CDR3 protein is one row after TCRdb ran MiXCR on the 5' RACE reads. The sample shows around 970,000 distinct CDR3 sequences, roughly 50% of them seen only once. Sequencing was performed on blood. The receptors shown here come from a woman aged 55-70 years in good health.

This clonotype was recorded a few times. The chain has TRBV15 and TRBJ2-6; D unclear. V was cut by 0 bases and J by 4 bases, with 7 bases left in between. Germline V CDR1 and CDR2: LNHNV, YYDKDF (reference sequence). The CDR3 is 15 amino acids. CDR3 region: CATSREVLGANVLTF. The CDR3 nucleotides read TGTGCCACCAGCAGAGAAGTATTAGGGGCCAACGTCCTGACTTTC.

The chain has TRBV7-9 and TRBJ2-3; a possible D gene is TRBD2 (6 bases). The CDR3 is made up of 15 amino acids. Trimming removed 3 bases at V and 2 bases at J, with 12 bases between. The germline CDR1 and CDR2 sequences are SEHNR and FQNEAQ (reference sequence). The CDR3 protein is CASSLTGVPTDTQYF. In nucleotides, the CDR3 is TGTGCCAGCAGCTTGACGGGAGTACCCACAGATACGCAGTATTTT.

The rearrangement links TRBV4-1 to TRBJ1-2; D call uncertain. The V gene's germline CDR1 is MGHRA and CDR2 YSYEKL. V lost 0 bases, J lost 2 bases, and 7 bases lay in between. The CDR3 length is 14 residues. This CDR3 is CASSQEGLNYGYTF. The CDR3 DNA follows: TGCGCCAGCAGCCAAGAAGGACTGAACTATGGCTACACCTTC.

The chain is built from TRBV20-1 and TRBJ2-5; D unresolved. This CDR3 has 12 residues. Trimming pared 2 bases from V and 5 bases from J, leaving 9 bases between. CDR1 DFQATT and CDR2 SNEGSKA come from the germline V gene (reference sequence). DNA for the CDR3: TGCAGTGCTAGAAGTTATTTGGAGACCCAGTACTTC. It specifies CSARSYLETQYF.

There are many counts of this clonotype. CDR3 region: CSARDTAYEQYF. For the CDR3, the DNA is TGCAGCGCCAGGGACACTGCCTACGAGCAGTACTTC. The rearrangement uses TRBV20-1 and TRBJ2-7; D might be TRBD1 (6 bases). From germline, CDR1 is DFQATT and CDR2 SNEGSKA (reference sequence). The CDR3 spans 12 residues.

The rearrangement links TRBV7-2 to TRBJ2-6, with a tentative D call TRBD2 (5 bases). CDR1 SGHTA and CDR2 FQGNSA come from the germline V gene. The V and J ends lost 1 base and 2 bases respectively, with 12 bases between them. The CDR3 runs to 17 residues. The CDR3 loop reads CASSLVIAGAGANVLTF. CDR3 bases: TGTGCCAGCAGCTTAGTTATTGCCGGGGCTGGGGCCAACGTCCTGACTTTC.

The V and J genes are TRBV9 and TRBJ2-3, with 13 bases aligning to TRBD2. J lost 4 bases, V lost 3 bases, and 5 bases had no gene match. Germline values: CDR1 SGDLS, CDR2 YYNGEE. CDR3 size: 16 residues. In DNA form, the CDR3 reads TGTGCCAGCAGCGCGAGACTAGCGGGAGGATCAGATACGCAGTATTTT. Protein: CASSARLAGGSDTQYF. The whole variable domain, filled in from reference TRBV9 and TRBJ2-3, reads DSGVTQTPKHLITATGQRVTLRCSPRSGDLSVYWYQQSLDQGLQFLIQYYNGEERAKGNILERFSAQQFPDLHSELNLSSLELGDSALYFCASSARLAGGSDTQYFGPGTRLTVL.

This clonotype was seen only a few times. This chain uses TRBV11-2 with TRBJ2-5; D perhaps matches TRBD2 (5 bases). From germline, CDR1 is SGHAT and CDR2 FQNNGV. V gave up 5 bases and J gave up 5 bases, with 18 bases separating them. There are 15 residues in the CDR3. CDR3 loop: CASSPPGSGRETQYF. DNA for the CDR3: TGTGCCAGCAGCCCCCCGGGGAGTGGACGTGAGACCCAGTACTTC.

The chain employs TRBV4-3 and TRBJ2-1; 8 nucleotides agree with TRBD2. This CDR3 has 15 amino acids. The V segment lost 6 bases and the J segment 7 bases; nucleotides outside the gene matches: 11. The germline CDR1 and CDR2 sequences are LGHNA and YSLEER. Written as DNA, the CDR3 is TGCGCCAGCAGTTCCAGCGGGAGTTGGAAGAATGAGCAGTTCTTC. This translates into CASSSSGSWKNEQFF.

The chain carries TRBV4-1 and TRBJ2-3; possible D gene TRBD1, 5 bases. The CDR3 runs 18 residues. Trimming took off 6 bases at V and 4 bases at J, with 26 bases between the two ends. Germline loops: CDR1 MGHRA, CDR2 YSYEKL. The CDR3 loop reads CASRQGPKGPRRADTQYF. The CDR3 coding sequence is TGCGCCAGCAGGCAGGGCCCCAAAGGACCACGGCGCGCAGATACGCAGTATTTT.

This clonotype appeared a few times. The V and J genes are TRBV6-2 or TRBV6-3 and TRBJ2-7, with D tentatively TRBD1 (8 bases). This CDR3 comprises 21 residues. Trimming removed 2 bases from V and 0 bases from J, with 29 bases in between. Germline CDR1 MNHEY, CDR2 SVGEGT. The CDR3 nucleotides read TGTGCCAGCAGTTACCGAGGGGACAGGAAAGTTGCCGGACTAGACTCCTACGAGCAGTACTTC. Encoded protein: CASSYRGDRKVAGLDSYEQYF.

This chain connects TRBV13 to TRBJ2-7, with 7 bases aligning to TRBD2. The germline CDR1 and CDR2 sequences are PRHDT and FYEKMQ (reference sequence). V was pared by 2 bases and J by 5 bases, with 12 bases of the junction left unmatched. The CDR3 spans 16 residues. The CDR3 coding sequence is TGTGCCAGCAGCTTAAAATGGGCGGGAGTGAGCAACGAGCAGTACTTC. It specifies CASSLKWAGVSNEQYF.

This clonotype has only a few counts. The chain has TRBV5-1 and TRBJ2-4, with D perhaps matching TRBD1 or TRBD2 (5 bases each). The CDR3 covers 14 residues. Per germline, CDR1 SGHRS and CDR2 YFSETQ. V was shortened by 5 bases and J by 0 bases, with 9 bases between the two germline ends. As DNA, the CDR3 is TGCGCCAGCAGACCCGGGACAGCCAAAAACATTCAGTACTTC. It translates to CASRPGTAKNIQYF.

The genes are TRBV11-1 and TRBJ2-1; 13 positions match TRBD2. The germline CDR1 and CDR2 sequences are SGHAT and FQDESV (reference sequence). This CDR3 is built from 15 residues. J was trimmed by 5 bases and V by 4 bases; bases with no gene match: 2. The CDR3 coding sequence is TGTGCCAGCAGCTCCGGACTAGCGGGAGACAATGAGCAGTTCTTC. It codes for CASSSGLAGDNEQFF.

Remarks on this clonotype: One end of the junction fails to match germline, which may point to a read error. The chain has TRBV2 and TRBJ2-5, with TRBD2 matching over 13 bases. Per the germline V gene, CDR1 is SNHLY and CDR2 is FYNNEI. This CDR3 is 20 amino acids long. CDR3 coding DNA: TGTGCCAGCAGCGAAGGGGTACCGGGACTAGCGGGACGTAGACAAGAGACCCAGTACTTC. It codes for CASSEGVPGLAGRRQETQYF.

This clonotype was observed at least ten times. The chain is built from TRBV6-2 or TRBV6-3 and TRBJ2-2, with TRBD2 matching over 9 bases. The CDR3 loop spans 17 amino acids. Germline CDR1 reads MNHEY; CDR2 reads SVGEGT. Germline trimming cut 3 bases from V and 3 bases from J; bases unmatched to any gene: 8. Here the CDR3 reads CASSYEAGGPDTGELFF. CDR3 coding DNA: TGTGCCAGCAGTTATGAGGCGGGAGGGCCGGACACCGGGGAGCTGTTTTTT.

The chain combines TRBV3-1 with TRBJ2-1; no clear D. The ends were cut back, 2 bases at V and 4 bases at J, with 6 bases in the middle. Germline V gene data show CDR1 as LGHDT and CDR2 as YNNKEL (reference sequence). This CDR3 is built from 13 residues. The CDR3 sequence: CASSQMLYNEQFF. The CDR3 DNA is TGTGCCAGCAGCCAAATGCTATACAATGAGCAGTTCTTC.

This chain connects TRBV7-9 to TRBJ2-4; 7 bases fit TRBD1. V shed 5 bases and J 7 bases; nucleotides not matched to a gene: 8. The CDR3 totals 14 residues. Germline CDR1 reads SEHNR; CDR2 reads FQNEAQ (reference sequence). This CDR3 reads CASSPADRPNIQYF. DNA of the CDR3: TGTGCCAGCAGCCCGGCGGACAGGCCGAACATTCAGTACTTC.

The table lists this clonotype with a few counts. The genes are TRBV20-1 and TRBJ2-1; maybe TRBD1 (5 bases). Trimming left V 1 base short and J 9 bases short, with 10 bases between. Germline V lookup: CDR1 DFQATT, CDR2 SNEGSKA (reference sequence). The CDR3 runs 12 residues. As DNA, the CDR3 is TGCAGTGCTAGAGTCGACAGTGGTGAGCAGTTCTTC. It encodes CSARVDSGEQFF.

The chain is built from TRBV6-5 and TRBJ2-5; D is perhaps TRBD1 or TRBD2 (5 bases each). V was pared by 2 bases and J by 4 bases, with 11 bases between. The V gene's germline CDR1 is MNHEY and CDR2 SVGAGI. The CDR3 loop spans 14 amino acids. The CDR3 nucleotides are TGTGCCAGCAGTTACACCGGGACGCCAGAGACCCAGTACTTC. Protein product: CASSYTGTPETQYF.

This rearrangement joins TRBV13 to TRBJ2-7, with 7 bases identical to TRBD1. V shed 5 bases and J 3 bases; nucleotides not matched to a gene: 7. Germline V lookup: CDR1 PRHDT, CDR2 FYEKMQ (reference sequence). CDR3 length equals 14 residues. The CDR3 coding sequence is TGTGCCAGCAGCCCCCTTGGGGACAGCTACGAGCAGTACTTC. This sequence encodes CASSPLGDSYEQYF. Full variable domain (missing parts from reference TRBV13 and TRBJ2-7): AAGVIQSPRHLIKEKRETATLKCYPIPRHDTVYWYQQGPGQDPQFLISFYEKMQSDKGSIPDRFSAQQFSDYHSELNMSSLELGDSALYFCASSPLGDSYEQYFGPGTRLTVT.

The chain recombines TRBV28 with TRBJ2-6; D is possibly TRBD1 (6 bases). V lost 6 bases and J 0 bases, leaving 21 bases between the germline ends. CDR1 is MDHEN and CDR2 is SYDVKM in the germline V gene. The CDR3 has 19 residues. CDR3 coding DNA: TGTGCCAGCAGCCGATGGCAGGGGCAAATCCCCTCTGGGGCCAACGTCCTGACTTTC. Protein product: CASSRWQGQIPSGANVLTF.

V and J are TRBV28 and TRBJ2-3, with D perhaps TRBD1 (6 bases). CDR3 length: 16 residues. From germline, CDR1 is MDHEN and CDR2 SYDVKM. V was cut by 3 bases and J by 2 bases, with 15 bases left in between. The CDR3 spells CASSLEPGTYTDTQYF. CDR3 sequence (DNA): TGTGCCAGCAGTTTGGAACCTGGGACATACACAGATACGCAGTATTTT. Full variable domain (rest looked up from reference TRBV28 and TRBJ2-3): DVKVTQSSRYLVKRTGEKVFLECVQDMDHENMFWYRQDPGLGLRLIYFSYDVKMKEKGDIPEGYSVSREKKERFSLILESASTNQTSMYLCASSLEPGTYTDTQYFGPGTRLTVL.

This chain joins TRBV7-3 and TRBJ2-1, with D perhaps TRBD1 (5 bases). Germline V lookup: CDR1 SGHTA, CDR2 FQGTGA. V shed 2 bases and J shed 6 bases, with 14 bases lying between them. The CDR3 contains 15 residues. The DNA for the CDR3 is TGTGCCAGCAGCTTATTTTCAGGGATTGGCAATGAGCAGTTCTTC. Amino acids: CASSLFSGIGNEQFF.

This clonotype was observed a handful of times. The chain has TRBV4-1 and TRBJ2-7; D is unclear. There are 11 residues in the CDR3. Germline V lookup: CDR1 MGHRA, CDR2 YSYEKL. Trimming shortened V by 2 bases and J by 6 bases, and 5 bases separated the two germline ends. The CDR3 coding sequence is TGCGCCAGCAGCCAATGGTCCGAGCAGTACTTC. As protein: CASSQWSEQYF.

J is TRBJ1-1 and V is TRBV27, with a possible D match to TRBD1 (6 bases). The germline V gene has CDR1 MNHEY and CDR2 SMNVEV (reference sequence). The CDR3 is made up of 14 amino acids. Between the trimmed V and J ends, which lost 0 bases and 5 bases, there was a span of 10 bases. CDR3 sequence: CASSLSGGWTEAFF. The CDR3 DNA reads TGTGCCAGCAGTTTATCCGGGGGCTGGACTGAAGCTTTCTTT.